This TCR beta chain was identified in a study of blood T cell repertoires in COVID-19. The overall study: Researchers got acute and convalescent COVID-19 samples from the United States, Italy and Spain. PBMCs, B-cell-depleted T cells, or T cells were the source of the cDNA or gDNA that made up the material.

Repertoires were generated with immunoSEQ multiplex PCR, while TCRdb's copy carries only in-frame clones and drops some. The profile covers about 410,000 clones, with 89% appearing a single time and about 1.6% taken by the ten largest. Those enrolled in Seattle joined during active infection and were followed longitudinally afterward. Germline trimming cut 4 bases from V and 1 base from J; bases unmatched to any gene: 10. Germline V CDR1 and CDR2: SGHAT, FQNNGV. The CDR3 totals 17 residues. J is TRBJ2-3 and V is TRBV11-2, with 8 positions matching TRBD2. Input material: peripheral blood. The TCR sequence derives from a middle-aged woman with COVID-19, enrolled during active disease. As DNA, the CDR3 is TGTGCCAGCAGCTCATGGTGGCGGGGGGTCCGCACAGATACGCAGTATTTT. Amino acid sequence: CASSSWWRGVRTDTQYF.